This TCR beta chain was retrieved from a study of blood T cell repertoires in COVID-19. The wider study: Researchers got acute and convalescent COVID-19 samples from the United States, Italy and Spain. The analysed material was cDNA or gDNA that came from T cells, B-cell-depleted T cells, or PBMCs.

The authors' processing: Quantification of nucleated cells was approximated via reference gene primer amplification. Repertoires were generated with immunoSEQ multiplex PCR, while TCRdb's copy carries only in-frame clones and drops some. Clone size and the V and J calls come from that table; the DNA yielded D and trimming. This sample has approximately 220,000 clones; 85% to 90% occur once, and the top ten carry roughly 4.2%. V lost 4 bases and J lost 3, with 4 bases in between. CDR1 is SQVTM and CDR2 is ANQGSEA in the germline V gene. The CDR3 totals 11 residues. This clonotype was obtained from a man over 45 with acute or convalescent COVID-19. The chain is built from TRBV29-1 and TRBJ2-1; no firm D call. The material sequenced was peripheral blood. The CDR3: CSVVRYNEQFF. The DNA of the CDR3 is TGCAGCGTTGTCCGCTACAATGAGCAGTTCTTC.